The next 29 T cell receptor beta chains were all read from a single sample in a study of CD8 T cells in Susac syndrome. The authors reverse transcribed about 0.5 to 1 ug RNA with random hexamers. TCRdb analysed the immunoSEQ multiplex PCR reads with MiXCR anew, one entry per CDR3 protein. The sample records 100,000 or so distinct CDR3 sequences, approximately 95% being singletons. The source material was CD8+ T cells from PBMCs. Receptor source: a human donor with Susac syndrome.

The chain has TRBV2 and TRBJ2-5, with D hard to call. Per germline, CDR1 SNHLY and CDR2 FYNNEI. This CDR3 comprises 14 residues. V was trimmed by 3 bases and J by 5 bases, leaving 13 bases between them. This chain's CDR3 is CASSDRALQETQYF. The CDR3 bases are TGTGCCAGCAGTGATCGCGCACTCCAGGAGACCCAGTACTTC.

This chain joins TRBV11-2 and TRBJ1-4; 7 bases align to TRBD1. Germline CDR1 SGHAT, CDR2 FQNNGV. V lost 5 bases, J lost 8 bases, and 5 bases stayed unmatched. The CDR3 consists of 13 residues. Here the CDR3 reads CASSLTGREKLFF. The CDR3 DNA follows: TGTGCCAGCAGCCTGACAGGGCGAGAAAAACTGTTTTTT. Variable domain in full (rest from reference TRBV11-2 and TRBJ1-4): EAGVAQSPRYKIIEKRQSVAFWCNPISGHATLYWYQQILGQGPKLLIQFQNNGVVDDSQLPKDRFSAERLKGVDSTLKIQPAKLEDSAVYLCASSLTGREKLFFGSGTQLSVL.

The rearrangement joins TRBV2 to TRBJ2-1, with a tentative D call TRBD2 (6 bases). Germline assignment: CDR1 SNHLY and CDR2 FYNNEI. Trimming took off 5 bases at V and 8 bases at J, with 28 bases between the two ends. This CDR3 is 18 amino acids long. CDR3: CASSLTRDGGRRRDEQFF. CDR3 DNA sequence: TGTGCCAGCAGTCTGACCCGGGATGGCGGGCGCCGGAGGGATGAGCAGTTCTTC.

The rearrangement links TRBV12-3 or TRBV12-4 to TRBJ1-5; D remains unclear. This CDR3 spans 13 amino acids. The germline V and J ends were trimmed by 5 bases and 7 bases, with 12 bases remaining between them. DNA of the CDR3: TGTGCCAGCAGTCTCAGTGTTGGGCAGCCCCAGCATTTT. Its protein product is CASSLSVGQPQHF.

This rearrangement joins TRBV20-1 to TRBJ2-2; TRBD1 matches at 7 bases. Per germline, CDR1 DFQATT and CDR2 SNEGSKA (reference sequence). The CDR3 spans 15 residues. The CDR3 DNA follows: TGCGCCCGCAAGGGGGCAGGGGGGAACACCGGGGAGCTGTTTTTT. Translated, it gives CARKGAGGNTGELFF.

This chain uses TRBV11-2 with TRBJ2-7; 7 nucleotides line up with TRBD1. Germline loops: CDR1 SGHAT, CDR2 FQNNGV. V lost 4 bases and J lost 2; bases outside the gene matches: 5. CDR3 size: 14 residues. The DNA for the CDR3 is TGTGCCAGCAGCTCTACAGGGGCGGCCTACGAGCAGTACTTC. Amino acid sequence: CASSSTGAAYEQYF.

The rearrangement joins TRBV4-1 to TRBJ2-7; D remains ambiguous. Trimming cost V 1 base and J 0 bases, with 4 bases left between them. This CDR3 has 13 amino acids. From germline, CDR1 is MGHRA and CDR2 YSYEKL. Written as DNA, the CDR3 is TGCGCCAGCAGCCAAGGTGCCTCCTACGAGCAGTACTTC. Amino acid sequence: CASSQGASYEQYF.

The J gene is TRBJ2-7, the V gene TRBV10-3; possible D gene TRBD1, 6 bases. The length of the CDR3 is 14 residues. The ends were cut back, 2 bases at V and 2 bases at J, with 10 bases in the middle. From germline, CDR1 is ENHRY and CDR2 SYGVKD. The chain's CDR3 is CAISEETGPYEQYF. As DNA, the CDR3 is TGTGCCATCAGTGAGGAGACAGGTCCCTACGAGCAGTACTTC.

The chain couples TRBV3-1 to TRBJ2-5; 7 bases agree with TRBD2. This CDR3 has 15 amino acids. J lost 2 bases, V lost 1 base, and 4 bases had no gene match. Germline CDR1 is LGHDT and CDR2 is YNNKEL (reference sequence). The CDR3 DNA reads as TGTGCCAGCAGCCAAGTGTCAGCGGGACAAGAGACCCAGTACTTC. Translation gives CASSQVSAGQETQYF.

The chain is built from TRBV9 and TRBJ2-1, with D possibly being TRBD1 (5 bases). Trimming removed 3 bases at V and 5 bases at J, with 12 bases between. Germline V gene lookup returns CDR1 SGDLS and CDR2 YYNGEE. The CDR3 has 14 amino acids. CDR3 DNA: TGTGCCAGCAGCGCCAGACAGAGGAACAATGAGCAGTTCTTC. Translating it yields CASSARQRNNEQFF.

This clonotype was counted between two and nine times. The chain combines TRBV12-3 or TRBV12-4 with TRBJ2-5; 10 bases fit TRBD1. The CDR3 is 14 amino acids. V was clipped by 5 bases and J by 5 bases; unmatched bases: 5. For the CDR3, the DNA is TGTGCCAGCAGTCCGGACAGGGGGAAGGAGACCCAGTACTTC. Translated, it gives CASSPDRGKETQYF.

V and J are TRBV9 and TRBJ1-1; unclear D gene. Germline CDR1 is SGDLS and CDR2 is YYNGEE. Trimming left V 3 bases short and J 4 bases short, with 13 bases between. There are 14 residues in the CDR3. The CDR3 DNA follows: TGTGCCAGCAGCGGCGAAGGGTCCGGCACTGAAGCTTTCTTT. Translation: CASSGEGSGTEAFF.

The J gene is TRBJ2-2, the V gene TRBV27; D is possibly TRBD1 or TRBD2 (5 bases each). The CDR3 is 12 amino acids. Germline V lookup: CDR1 MNHEY, CDR2 SMNVEV (reference sequence). Trimming cost V 3 bases and J 8 bases, with 7 bases left between them. The CDR3 bases are TGTGCCAGCAGTTTGTGGGGGGGGGAGCTGTTTTTT. Amino acids: CASSLWGGELFF.

The J gene is TRBJ1-1, the V gene TRBV12-3 or TRBV12-4; TRBD1 agrees at 7 bases. The CDR3 runs 16 residues. V was clipped by 5 bases and J by 1 base; unmatched bases: 10. The CDR3 reads CASSPGDSDTNTEAFF. CDR3 DNA: TGTGCCAGCAGTCCCGGGGACAGCGACACGAACACTGAAGCTTTCTTT.

The V and J genes are TRBV2 and TRBJ2-1; D unresolved. The germline V gene encodes CDR1 SNHLY and CDR2 FYNNEI. Trimming left V 3 bases short and J 2 bases short, with 11 bases between. The CDR3 extends over 15 amino acids. The CDR3 DNA reads as TGTGCCAGCAGTGACAGCCCTTCCACCTACAATGAGCAGTTCTTC. Translated, it gives CASSDSPSTYNEQFF.

The chain is built from TRBV27 and TRBJ1-1; D is unclear. V lost 3 bases to trimming and J lost 8 bases, with 7 bases between them. Germline assignment: CDR1 MNHEY and CDR2 SMNVEV (reference sequence). CDR3 length equals 11 residues. As DNA, the CDR3 is TGTGCCAGCAGTTTTCTCGGCGAAGCTTTCTTT. Its protein product is CASSFLGEAFF.

This clonotype showed up just a few times. The V and J genes are TRBV24-1 and TRBJ1-1; D unclear. CDR3 size: 13 residues. The germline V gene has CDR1 KGHDR and CDR2 SFDVKD. Deletions cut 6 bases from V and 1 base from J, with 8 bases between. The CDR3, as DNA: TGTGCCACCAGTTCATCCGGGAACACTGAAGCTTTCTTT. It translates to CATSSSGNTEAFF.

This chain uses TRBV29-1 with TRBJ2-7, with TRBD1 as a possible D gene (5 bases). Germline CDR1 SQVTM, CDR2 ANQGSEA. V was trimmed by 3 bases and J by 2 bases, leaving 11 bases between them. The CDR3 has 13 amino acids. The CDR3 reads CSVEGQNPYEQYF. CDR3 in DNA: TGCAGCGTTGAGGGGCAGAATCCCTACGAGCAGTACTTC.

The gene calls are TRBV12-3 or TRBV12-4 and TRBJ1-3; D unclear. V lost 5 bases to trimming and J lost 0 bases, with 8 bases between them. The CDR3 length is 14 residues. The CDR3 here is CASSDTSSGNTIYF. The DNA of the CDR3 is TGTGCCAGCAGTGACACGAGCTCTGGAAACACCATATATTTT.

This chain links TRBV24-1 with TRBJ2-7; 14 nucleotides align to TRBD2. The CDR3 has 17 residues. J gave up 3 bases and V 3 bases, and 6 bases lay outside the gene matches. Germline values: CDR1 KGHDR, CDR2 SFDVKD. The CDR3 nucleotides are TGTGCCACCAGTGATCCCCCCGGGACTAGCGGGAGCTACGAGCAGTACTTC. Its translation: CATSDPPGTSGSYEQYF.

The chain employs TRBV20-1 and TRBJ2-7; D is undetermined. Germline CDR1 reads DFQATT; CDR2 reads SNEGSKA (reference sequence). CDR3 length: 12 residues. Trimming cost V 6 bases and J 3 bases, with 12 bases left between them. CDR3: CSAETDFYEQYF. CDR3 coding DNA: TGCAGTGCGGAGACTGACTTCTACGAGCAGTACTTC.

The chain joins TRBV12-3 or TRBV12-4 to TRBJ1-2; tentatively, D is TRBD1 (5 bases). The CDR3 totals 14 residues. Trimming took off 0 bases at V and 7 bases at J, with 12 bases between the two ends. DNA for the CDR3: TGTGCCAGCAGTTTAGCCAGCCGGGACGGTGGCTACACCTTC. This codes for CASSLASRDGGYTF.

The chain is built from TRBV15 and TRBJ2-1, with 11 bases identical to TRBD2. With 8 bases clipped from V and 3 bases from J, the junction kept 9 bases outside the gene matches. The CDR3 extends over 16 amino acids. Germline CDR1 reads LNHNV; CDR2 reads YYDKDF (reference sequence). As DNA, the CDR3 is TGTGCCACCTACAGTGGGACTAGCGGCCTCTACAATGAGCAGTTCTTC. Encoded protein: CATYSGTSGLYNEQFF.

The J gene is TRBJ2-7, the V gene TRBV3-1; D might be TRBD2 (5 bases). V lost 4 bases, J lost 4 bases, and 8 bases lay in between. The CDR3 sequence is 12 residues long. Germline V CDR1 and CDR2: LGHDT, YNNKEL (reference sequence). This CDR3 reads CASSRTVYEQYF. CDR3 sequence (DNA): TGTGCCAGCAGCCGGACTGTATACGAGCAGTACTTC.

V is TRBV7-2 and J is TRBJ1-5, with D perhaps matching TRBD1 (6 bases). This CDR3 comprises 13 residues. Trimming stripped 4 bases from V and 5 bases from J, with 9 bases between. Germline CDR1 reads SGHTA; CDR2 reads FQGNSA. This chain's CDR3 is CASSWTADQPQHF. Here the CDR3 DNA reads TGTGCCAGCAGCTGGACAGCTGATCAGCCCCAGCATTTT.

This chain links TRBV27 with TRBJ1-1; D unresolved. CDR3 length equals 12 residues. V shed 8 bases and J shed 1 base, with 8 bases lying between them. CDR1 is MNHEY, CDR2 SMNVEV, per germline (reference sequence). The CDR3 DNA sequence: TGTGCCAGCCGACGGGAGAACACTGAAGCTTTCTTT. Amino acid sequence: CASRRENTEAFF.

This sequence joins TRBV6-5 and TRBJ1-5; D is ambiguous. V was trimmed by 0 bases and J by 3 bases, leaving 9 bases between them. Germline CDR1 and CDR2: MNHEY and SVGAGI. The CDR3 is 15 amino acids. Here the CDR3 reads CASSYSPENNQPQHF. CDR3 sequence (DNA): TGTGCCAGCAGTTACTCGCCAGAAAACAATCAGCCCCAGCATTTT.

The genes are TRBV11-2 and TRBJ2-1, with D possibly matching TRBD1 (6 bases). The ends were cut back, 2 bases at V and 10 bases at J, with 6 bases in the middle. The CDR3 runs to 11 residues. Germline CDR1 and CDR2: SGHAT and FQNNGV. The CDR3 DNA follows: TGTGCCAGCAGCTTAACAGGGGAGCAGTTCTTC. Translating it yields CASSLTGEQFF.

The chain uses TRBV18 and TRBJ1-5; the D is unclear. The CDR3 length is 12 residues. Trimming stripped 4 bases from V and 5 bases from J, with 6 bases between. Germline V gene lookup returns CDR1 KGHSH and CDR2 LQKENI. The CDR3 DNA reads as TGTGCCAGCTCACACGGGGATCAGCCCCAGCATTTT. Amino acid sequence: CASSHGDQPQHF.